This TCR beta chain derives from a study of shared clonotypes between healthy human individuals. The CDR3 spans 20 residues. The V segment lost 4 bases and the J segment 6 bases; nucleotides outside the gene matches: 21. Germline V gene lookup returns CDR1 SGHVS and CDR2 FQNEAQ. In the naive CD8 group, cells lacked CD45RO and were positively selected for CCR7, so terminally differentiated effector memory CD45RA+ cells were left out. Clones were read by immunoSEQ multiplex PCR, and TCRdb kept only the in-frame ones, dropping some. The repertoire holds over 800,000 clones, with 80% to 95% as singletons.

Sequencing was carried out using naive CD8+ T cells sorted from blood. This clonotype was sampled from a man aged 25-40 years in good health. V usage is TRBV7-8 and J usage is TRBJ2-1; 10 nucleotides align to TRBD2. CDR3 nucleotide sequence: TGTGCCAGCAGCTCTCACCTAGCGGGAGAACCCGGGGGTGGTGGCAATGAGCAGTTCTTC. It specifies CASSSHLAGEPGGGGNEQFF.